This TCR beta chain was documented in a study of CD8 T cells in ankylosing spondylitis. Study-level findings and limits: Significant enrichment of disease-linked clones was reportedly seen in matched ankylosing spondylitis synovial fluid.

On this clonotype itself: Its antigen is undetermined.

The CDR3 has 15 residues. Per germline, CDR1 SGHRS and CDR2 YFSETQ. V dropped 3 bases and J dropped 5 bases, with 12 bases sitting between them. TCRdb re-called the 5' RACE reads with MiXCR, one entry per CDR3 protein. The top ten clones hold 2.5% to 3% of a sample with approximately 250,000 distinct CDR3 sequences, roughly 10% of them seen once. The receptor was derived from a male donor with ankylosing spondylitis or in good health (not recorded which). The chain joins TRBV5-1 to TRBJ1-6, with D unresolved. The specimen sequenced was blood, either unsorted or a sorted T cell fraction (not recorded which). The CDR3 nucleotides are TGCGCCAGCAGCTATGACGGACGGGATAATTCACCCCTCCACTTT. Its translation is CASSYDGRDNSPLHF.